The rows below give T cell receptor beta chains drawn from one sample of a study of blood T cell repertoires in COVID-19. Clones were read by immunoSEQ multiplex PCR, and TCRdb kept only the in-frame ones, dropping some. The table records some 260,000 clones, roughly four fifths of them present only once. Sequenced sample: peripheral blood. The receptor source for this set is an older man with acute or convalescent COVID-19. CDR3s include the opening cysteine and the closing phenylalanine or tryptophan. The D gene is left open where the match is weak. The size entry is marked missing in some rows and otherwise reads once, few, many or a size class.

d_call j_call v_call clone_size cdr3_nt cdr3_aa
- TRBJ1-1 TRBV9 - TGTGCCAGCAGCGCAATTATGGGGGGGCGAGGCACTGAAGCTTTCTTT CASSAIMGGRGTEAFF
- TRBJ1-5 TRBV6-2/TRBV6-3 - TGTGCCAGCAGTTCCTCGGGACTCTTTAGCAATCAGCCCCAGCATTTT CASSSSGLFSNQPQHF
- TRBJ1-5 TRBV4-1 - TGCGCCAGCAGCCCAGGGTCTAGCAATCAGCCCCAGCATTTT CASSPGSSNQPQHF
TRBD1 TRBJ1-6 TRBV5-3 - TGTGCCAGATTGGGGCGGGACAGGGCAAATTCACCCCTCCACTTT CARLGRDRANSPLHF
TRBD1 TRBJ2-6 TRBV9 - TGTGCCAGCAGCGCGCCCCTCACAGGGGGCAACACCCTCTCTGGGGCCAACGTCCTGACTTTC CASSAPLTGGNTLSGANVLTF
- TRBJ2-5 TRBV19 hyperexpanded TGTGCCAGTAGTCCGAATCTTGGGGGCCCAGAGACCCAGTACTTC CASSPNLGGPETQYF
- TRBJ2-7 TRBV19 - TGTGCCAGTAGTAAACAGGGTCCCCGGGCCTACGAGCAGTACTTC CASSKQGPRAYEQYF
TRBD1 TRBJ1-5 TRBV6-6 - TGTGCCAGCAGTCTCGGACAGGGGGCCTCGAATCAGCCCCAGCATTTT CASSLGQGASNQPQHF
- TRBJ2-3 TRBV19 - TGTGCCAGTAGTATCCCCAGGGGCACAGATACGCAGTATTTT CASSIPRGTDTQYF
TRBD1 TRBJ1-2 TRBV19 - TGTGCCAGTAGTATAGCCCGGACAGGGTTGGGGTATGGCTACACCTTC CASSIARTGLGYGYTF
- TRBJ2-1 TRBV15 - TGTGCCACCAGCAGAGATTTAAGAGGAAGCTCCTACAATGAGCAGTTCTTC CATSRDLRGSSYNEQFF
- TRBJ1-6 TRBV2 - TGTGCCAGCGAATATCGACCCCGAGGATCACCCCTCCACTTT CASEYRPRGSPLHF
TRBD1 TRBJ1-2 TRBV9 - TGTGCCAGCGGGCGGGACAGGGGGATCTATGGCTACACCTTC CASGRDRGIYGYTF
TRBD1 TRBJ1-6 TRBV27 few TGTGCCAGCAGTGGTGCCGGGACAGGCTGGCTAGGGAATTCACCCCTCCACTTT CASSGAGTGWLGNSPLHF
TRBD2 TRBJ2-7 TRBV7-2 - TGTGCCAGCAGCTTAGATGGGACTAGAACCTACGAGCAGTACTTC CASSLDGTRTYEQYF
TRBD1 TRBJ1-1 TRBV28 - TGTGCCAGCAGTTCAAGAGGGGGCGCGATTGAAGCTTTCTTT CASSSRGGAIEAFF
TRBD2 TRBJ2-1 TRBV7-6 - TGTGCCAGCAGCTTAGCGCGTCTAGCGGGAGGGTACAATGAGCAGTTCTTC CASSLARLAGGYNEQFF
TRBD1 TRBJ2-4 TRBV5-1 few TGCGCCAGCAGCCCCGGACAGGGTAGGGAACAAAACATTCAGTACTTC CASSPGQGREQNIQYF
- TRBJ1-4 TRBV4-1 - TGCGCCAGCAGCCAAGATTCACGAGGCACGAGGGGGTCGGAAAAACTGTTTTTT CASSQDSRGTRGSEKLFF
TRBD1 TRBJ2-4 TRBV18 - TGTGCCAGCTCACTACAGGGGGCAGGGGCCAAAAACATTCAGTACTTC CASSLQGAGAKNIQYF
TRBD1 TRBJ1-2 TRBV19 - TGTGCCAGTAGTGTGACAGGGACCTATGGCTACACCTTC CASSVTGTYGYTF
TRBD2 TRBJ2-3 TRBV9 once TGTGCCAGCACCCCTCTAGCGGGCCCTAGCACAGATACGCAGTATTTT CASTPLAGPSTDTQYF
- TRBJ2-1 TRBV5-1 - TGCGCCAGCAGCTTGGCCGAGCGGCTTCGGGAGCAGTTCTTC CASSLAERLREQFF
TRBD1 TRBJ1-5 TRBV6-5 few TGTGCCAGCAGTAGGGACAGTCTCAATGGGCCCCAGCATTTT CASSRDSLNGPQHF
- TRBJ2-1 TRBV19 - TGTGCCAGTAGTATTGACTATATCCGCTCCTACAATGAGCAGTTCTTC CASSIDYIRSYNEQFF
- TRBJ2-3 TRBV4-2 - TGTGCCAGCAGCCAAGTTAGAAGAGAGGATACGCAGTATTTT CASSQVRREDTQYF
TRBD1 TRBJ1-1 TRBV11-2 - TGTGCCAGCAGCTGGACAGGGCTTAGGACTGAAGCTTTCTTT CASSWTGLRTEAFF
TRBD1 TRBJ1-5 TRBV7-9 - TGTGCCAGCAGTCCATCACAGGGGAGTCAGCCCCAGCATTTT CASSPSQGSQPQHF
TRBD2 TRBJ2-1 TRBV7-2 - TGTGCCAGCAGCTCCCGACTAGCGGGAGGGTACAATGAGCAGTTCTTC CASSSRLAGGYNEQFF
TRBD1 TRBJ1-5 TRBV19 - TGTGCCAGTAGCAGGGGGGAGGGCAATCAGCCCCAGCATTTT CASSRGEGNQPQHF
- TRBJ2-3 TRBV24-1 - TGTGCCACCCGGGGAGGCGCCACAGATACGCAGTATTTT CATRGGATDTQYF
- TRBJ2-3 TRBV10-1 - TGCGCCAGCAGTGAGCATGGGGCAGCGAGCACAGATACGCAGTATTTT CASSEHGAASTDTQYF
- TRBJ1-5 TRBV15 - TGTGCCACCAGCAGAGAAGGGGGTTTTAGTCAGCCCCAGCATTTT CATSREGGFSQPQHF
TRBD1 TRBJ2-7 TRBV4-1 - TGCGCCAGCAGCCCTTCCCGGGACAGGGGGCTCTACGAGCAGTACTTC CASSPSRDRGLYEQYF
TRBD1 TRBJ1-2 TRBV19 - TGTGCCAGTAAAGAACAGGGGGCCGGCTATGGCTACACCTTC CASKEQGAGYGYTF
TRBD1 TRBJ1-2 TRBV2 - TGTGCCAGCAGTACCCGGGGACAGATCTATGGCTACACCTTC CASSTRGQIYGYTF
TRBD1 TRBJ2-7 TRBV18 - TGTGCCAGCTCTCCCCCGGGACAGGGGGGCGAGCAGTACTTC CASSPPGQGGEQYF
- TRBJ1-1 TRBV28 - TGTGCCAGCAGTTCTACTCTGAGTGAAGCTTTCTTT CASSSTLSEAFF
TRBD2 TRBJ2-7 TRBV7-6 - TGTGCCAGCAGCTTAGGGGGAGGGTTTCCTTCGGTCTACGAGCAGTACTTC CASSLGGGFPSVYEQYF
TRBD2 TRBJ2-2 TRBV6-2/TRBV6-3 - TGTGCCAGCAGTTACCAGCGACTAGCGGGACTTATGAACACCGGGGAGCTGTTTTTT CASSYQRLAGLMNTGELFF
TRBD1 TRBJ1-1 TRBV12-3/TRBV12-4 - TGTGCCAGCAGTTGGACAGGGGCTGAAGCTTTCTTT CASSWTGAEAFF
- TRBJ2-1 TRBV14 - TGTGCCAGCAGCTGGCGGGGCCCAAGCTCCTACAATGAGCAGTTCTTC CASSWRGPSSYNEQFF
- TRBJ2-3 TRBV6-2/TRBV6-3 - TGTGCCAGCAGTTACCCCCCGGGGACGCAGTATTTT CASSYPPGTQYF
- TRBJ2-5 TRBV2 - TGTGCCAGCAGTGAAGCGAAGGGGTCCCAAGAGACCCAGTACTTC CASSEAKGSQETQYF
TRBD1 TRBJ1-1 TRBV25-1 - TGTGCCAGCAGTGGTCAATTGGACAGGGGGAACACTGAAGCTTTCTTT CASSGQLDRGNTEAFF
- TRBJ1-1 TRBV5-1 - TGCGCCAGCAGCTTGGGCAGGGTGGCCCTGAACACTGAAGCTTTCTTT CASSLGRVALNTEAFF
- TRBJ2-2 TRBV4-1 - TGCGCCAGCAGCCAGCCGCAGTACAGGACAAAAAACACCGGGGAGCTGTTTTTT CASSQPQYRTKNTGELFF
TRBD2 TRBJ2-1 TRBV6-2/TRBV6-3 - TGTGCCAGCAGCCTTAGCGGGAGTCGCTACAATGAGCAGTTCTTC CASSLSGSRYNEQFF
TRBD1 TRBJ1-5 TRBV6-4 few TGTGCCAGCAGTGACCTCCGGGACAGGGTCCGTCAGCCCCAGCATTTT CASSDLRDRVRQPQHF
TRBD1 TRBJ2-1 TRBV10-1 - TGCGCCAGCAGTGAGTCATGGACAGGAAACAATGAGCAGTTCTTC CASSESWTGNNEQFF
TRBD1 TRBJ2-3 TRBV9 - TGTGCCAGCACCCAGACAGGGTTCACAGATACGCAGTATTTT CASTQTGFTDTQYF
TRBD1 TRBJ1-2 TRBV7-9 few TGTGCCAGCAGCTTGACAGGGACCCAGGACTATGGCTACACCTTC CASSLTGTQDYGYTF
TRBD1 TRBJ1-5 TRBV6-5 - TGTGCCAGCAGTTTTACGGGACAGGGCAATCAGCCCCAGCATTTT CASSFTGQGNQPQHF
TRBD1 TRBJ1-1 TRBV7-8 - TGTGCCAGCAGCCCCGGACAGGGGGCATTGGTTACTGAAGCTTTCTTT CASSPGQGALVTEAFF
TRBD1 TRBJ2-5 TRBV19 once TGTGCCAGTGGGGGACAGGGGAGGGAGACCCAGTACTTC CASGGQGRETQYF
TRBD1 TRBJ1-1 TRBV10-2 - TGCGCCAGCAGTGAGAGAAACAGGGGTACCACTGAAGCTTTCTTT CASSERNRGTTEAFF
TRBD2 TRBJ2-1 TRBV9 - TGTGCCAGCAGCCACCTAGCGGGAGTGAACTCCTACAATGAGCAGTTCTTC CASSHLAGVNSYNEQFF